This T cell receptor (beta chain) originates from a study of post-analysis software for immune sequencing data. Overall study context: The disease courses covered relapsing-remitting, secondary progressive and progressive-relapsing multiple sclerosis.

A word on this clonotype: Its antigen remains unidentified.

With 4 bases clipped from V and 3 bases from J, the junction kept 4 bases outside the gene matches. CDR3 length: 14 residues. CDR1 and CDR2 from the germline V gene are MNHEY and SMNVEV (reference sequence). TCR beta cDNA libraries had unique molecular identifiers. From approximately 0.95 to 9.8 million T cells, around 500,000 cDNA molecules were obtained. TCRdb re-derived calls from the PCR reads in MiXCR, one entry per CDR3 protein. Found here are about 430,000 distinct CDR3 sequences, less than 40% of them singletons; the top ten hold about 8%. Findings and limits, study-wide: The normalized Chao1 diversity of multiple sclerosis patients was significantly lower than that of controls. A handful of TRBV segments were significantly more frequent in patients than in controls. TRBV5-6, TRBV5-1 and TRBV20-1 were among these segments.

Sequenced sample: blood. The chain recombines TRBV27 with TRBJ2-5, with 8 positions matching TRBD1. The source is a girl aged 2 to 10 with multiple sclerosis. The CDR3, as DNA: TGTGCCAGCAGTTCGGACAGGGTAAAAGAGACCCAGTACTTC. It specifies CASSSDRVKETQYF.